This note documents a single T cell receptor beta chain sequence. The antigen is unknown. The data belong to a study of OX40 agonist ivuxolimab in advanced cancers. The CDR3 extends over 17 amino acids. Looked up from germline, CDR1 is GTSNPN and CDR2 is SVGIG (reference sequence). The V end lost 3 bases, the J end lost 2 bases, and 20 bases lay between the germline ends. Baseline was the first blood sampling point, followed by cycle 4 day 1 and cycle 7 day 1. Findings and limits, study-wide: Blood T cells, both CD4+ and CD8+, expanded clonally by week 6 at 0.1 to 3.0 mg/kg.

Only in-frame clones appear in the TCRdb table, and some are missing; sequencing was by immunoSEQ multiplex PCR. The repertoire includes about 62,000 clones, 85% of them detected once, and 3.5% to 4% sits in the top ten. The TCR sequence derives from an adult with an advanced solid tumor such as melanoma, head and neck, liver or kidney cancer. Here the sequenced sample was CD4+ or CD8+ T cells sorted from blood, taken in a trial of the OX40 agonist ivuxolimab. The chain has TRBV30 and TRBJ1-3, with D unclear. In DNA form, the CDR3 reads TGTGCCTGGAGGCGGGGTGAGCTTCAGAGCCCTGGAAACACCATATATTTT. Translated, it gives CAWRRGELQSPGNTIYF.